This T cell receptor beta chain was documented in a study of blood T cells in healthy people across ages. Study outcomes and limitations: Unsorted PBMC material precluded a definitive naive versus antigen-experienced comparison.

The V end lost 2 bases, the J end lost 10 bases, and 8 bases lay between the germline ends. The CDR3 is made up of 11 amino acids. Germline CDR1 is MNHNY and CDR2 is SVGAGI (reference sequence). Turning to this clonotype: The antigen remains unidentified.

A J-beta primer mix and a sample-barcoded 5' primer were used in a second PCR of about 6 to 12 cycles. A tag from a template-switch adaptor with 12 random nucleotides marked each cDNA molecule. One entry per CDR3 protein, called by TCRdb with MiXCR from the 5' RACE reads. The table records nearly 1 million distinct CDR3 sequences, about 53% of them present only once. The source is a woman aged 55-70 years in good health. The chain is built from TRBV6-6 and TRBJ1-1; no definite D call. Sequenced material: blood. The CDR3 protein is CASSYGEGAFF. The DNA of the CDR3 is TGTGCCAGCAGTTACGGGGAGGGAGCTTTCTTT.